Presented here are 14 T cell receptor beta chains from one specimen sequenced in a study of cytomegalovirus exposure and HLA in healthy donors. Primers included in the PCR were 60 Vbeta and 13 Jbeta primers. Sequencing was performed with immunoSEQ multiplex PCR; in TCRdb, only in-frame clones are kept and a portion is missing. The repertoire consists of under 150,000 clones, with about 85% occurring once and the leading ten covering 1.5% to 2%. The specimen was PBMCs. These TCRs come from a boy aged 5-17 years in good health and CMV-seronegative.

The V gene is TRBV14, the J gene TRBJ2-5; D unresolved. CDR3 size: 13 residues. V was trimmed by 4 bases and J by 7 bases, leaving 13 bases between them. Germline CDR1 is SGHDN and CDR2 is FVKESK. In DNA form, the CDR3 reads TGTGCCAGCAGCCCCCCCACGCCCGGGACCCAGTACTTC. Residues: CASSPPTPGTQYF.

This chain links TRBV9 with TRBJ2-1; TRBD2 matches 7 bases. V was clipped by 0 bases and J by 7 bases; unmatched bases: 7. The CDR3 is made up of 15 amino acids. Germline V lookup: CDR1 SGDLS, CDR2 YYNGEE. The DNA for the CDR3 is TGTGCCAGCAGCGTAGGGCGGGGAGGGATTAATGAGCAGTTCTTC. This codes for CASSVGRGGINEQFF.

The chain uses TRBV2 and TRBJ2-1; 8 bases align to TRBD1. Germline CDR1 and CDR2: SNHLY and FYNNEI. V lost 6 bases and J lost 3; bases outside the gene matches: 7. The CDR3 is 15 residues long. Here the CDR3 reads CASRSGQELYNEQFF. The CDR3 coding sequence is TGTGCCAGCAGGTCGGGACAGGAGCTCTACAATGAGCAGTTCTTC.

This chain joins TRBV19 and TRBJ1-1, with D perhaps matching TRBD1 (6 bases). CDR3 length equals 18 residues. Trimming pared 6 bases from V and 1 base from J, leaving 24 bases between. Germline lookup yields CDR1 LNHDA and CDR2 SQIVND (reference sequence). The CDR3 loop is CASSPSHINDRTNTEAFF. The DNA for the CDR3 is TGTGCCAGTAGCCCTTCTCATATCAACGACAGGACGAACACTGAAGCTTTCTTT.

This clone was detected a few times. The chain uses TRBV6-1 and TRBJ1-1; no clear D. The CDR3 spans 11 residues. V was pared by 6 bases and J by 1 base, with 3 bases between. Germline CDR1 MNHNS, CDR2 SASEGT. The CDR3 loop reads CASRRNTEAFF. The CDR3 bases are TGTGCCAGCAGGAGGAACACTGAAGCTTTCTTT.

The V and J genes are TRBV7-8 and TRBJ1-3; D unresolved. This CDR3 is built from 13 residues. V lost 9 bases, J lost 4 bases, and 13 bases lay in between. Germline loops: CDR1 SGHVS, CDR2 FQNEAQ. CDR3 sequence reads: CASRTSIGNTIYF. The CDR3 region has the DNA TGTGCCAGTCGAACTTCGATCGGAAACACCATATATTTT.

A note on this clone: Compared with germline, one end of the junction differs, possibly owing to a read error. The CDR3 region is CASSPALLAGDEVF. CDR3 coding DNA: TGTGCCAGCAGCCCCGCTTTGCTAGCGGGAGACGAGGTCTTC. The chain recombines TRBV11-2 with TRBJ2-1; 10 bases are shared with TRBD2. There are 14 residues in the CDR3. Germline V gives CDR1 SGHAT, CDR2 FQNNGV.

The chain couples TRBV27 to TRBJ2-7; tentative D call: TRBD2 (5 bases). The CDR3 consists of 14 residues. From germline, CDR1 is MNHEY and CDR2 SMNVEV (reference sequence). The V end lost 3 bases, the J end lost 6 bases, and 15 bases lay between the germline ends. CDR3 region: CASSFGGSFAEQYF. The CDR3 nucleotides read TGTGCCAGCAGTTTTGGCGGGTCCTTCGCCGAGCAGTACTTC.

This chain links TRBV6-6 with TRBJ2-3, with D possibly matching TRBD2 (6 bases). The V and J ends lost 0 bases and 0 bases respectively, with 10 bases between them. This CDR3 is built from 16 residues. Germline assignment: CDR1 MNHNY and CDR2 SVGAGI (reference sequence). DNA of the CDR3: TGTGCCAGCAGTTACTCCAGGAGGGCTAGCACAGATACGCAGTATTTT. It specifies CASSYSRRASTDTQYF.

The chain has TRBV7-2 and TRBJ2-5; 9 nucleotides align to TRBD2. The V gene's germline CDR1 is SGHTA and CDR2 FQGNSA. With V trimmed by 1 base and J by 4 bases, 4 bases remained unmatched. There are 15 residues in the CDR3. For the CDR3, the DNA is TGTGCCAGCAGCTTAGACGGGCGGGGGGGAGAGACCCAGTACTTC. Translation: CASSLDGRGGETQYF.

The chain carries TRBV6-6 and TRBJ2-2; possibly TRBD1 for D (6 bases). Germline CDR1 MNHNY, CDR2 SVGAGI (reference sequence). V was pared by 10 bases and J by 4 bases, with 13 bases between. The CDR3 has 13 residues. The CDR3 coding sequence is TGTGCCACCTCAGGGGCGTTCACCGGGGAGCTGTTTTTT. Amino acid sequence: CATSGAFTGELFF.

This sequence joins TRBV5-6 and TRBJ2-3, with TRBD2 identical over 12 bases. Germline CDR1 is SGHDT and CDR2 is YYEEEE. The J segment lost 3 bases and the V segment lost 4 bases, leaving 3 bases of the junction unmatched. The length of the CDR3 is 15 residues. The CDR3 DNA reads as TGTGCCAGCAGCATAGGACTAGCGGGGACAGATACGCAGTATTTT. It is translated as CASSIGLAGTDTQYF.

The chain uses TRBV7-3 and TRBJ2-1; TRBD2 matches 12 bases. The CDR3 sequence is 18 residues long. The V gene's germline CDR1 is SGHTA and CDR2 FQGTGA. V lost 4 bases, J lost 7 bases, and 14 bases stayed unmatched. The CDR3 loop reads CASSSRTSGISGGNEQFF. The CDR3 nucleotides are TGTGCCAGCAGCTCCCGGACTAGCGGGATATCCGGGGGGAATGAGCAGTTCTTC. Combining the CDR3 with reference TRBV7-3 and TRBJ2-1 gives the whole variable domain GAGVSQTPSNKVTEKGKYVELRCDPISGHTALYWYRQSLGQGPEFLIYFQGTGAADDSGLPNDRFFAVRPEGSVSTLKIQRTERGDSAVYLCASSSRTSGISGGNEQFFGPGTRLTVL.

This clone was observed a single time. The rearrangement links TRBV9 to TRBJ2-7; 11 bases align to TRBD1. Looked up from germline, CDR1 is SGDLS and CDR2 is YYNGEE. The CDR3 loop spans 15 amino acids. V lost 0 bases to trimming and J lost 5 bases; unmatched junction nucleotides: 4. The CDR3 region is CASSVEGQGGDEQYF. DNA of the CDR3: TGTGCCAGCAGCGTAGAGGGACAGGGGGGCGACGAGCAGTACTTC. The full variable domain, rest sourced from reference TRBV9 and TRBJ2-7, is DSGVTQTPKHLITATGQRVTLRCSPRSGDLSVYWYQQSLDQGLQFLIQYYNGEERAKGNILERFSAQQFPDLHSELNLSSLELGDSALYFCASSVEGQGGDEQYFGPGTRLTVT.